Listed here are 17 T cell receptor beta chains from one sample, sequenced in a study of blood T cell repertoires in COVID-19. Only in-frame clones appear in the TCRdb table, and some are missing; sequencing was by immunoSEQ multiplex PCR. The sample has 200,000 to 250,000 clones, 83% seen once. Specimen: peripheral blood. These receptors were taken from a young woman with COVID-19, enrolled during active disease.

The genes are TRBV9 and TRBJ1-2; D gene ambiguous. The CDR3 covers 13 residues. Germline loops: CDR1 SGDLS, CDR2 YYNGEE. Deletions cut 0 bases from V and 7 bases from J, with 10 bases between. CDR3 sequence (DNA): TGTGCCAGCAGCGTAGGGCAGGCTACTGGCTACACCTTC. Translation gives CASSVGQATGYTF.

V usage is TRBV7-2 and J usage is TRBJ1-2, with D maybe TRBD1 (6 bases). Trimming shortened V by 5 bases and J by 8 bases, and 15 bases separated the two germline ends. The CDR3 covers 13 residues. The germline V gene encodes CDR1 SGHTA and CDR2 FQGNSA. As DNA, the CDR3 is TGTGCCAGCAGCGCGGACAGTCATTTGGGCTACACCTTC. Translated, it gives CASSADSHLGYTF.

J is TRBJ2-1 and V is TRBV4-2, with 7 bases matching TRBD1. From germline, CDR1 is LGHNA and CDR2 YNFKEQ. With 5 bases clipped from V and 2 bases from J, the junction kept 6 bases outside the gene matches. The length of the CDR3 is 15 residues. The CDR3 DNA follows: TGTGCCAGCAGCGCCCGGGACAGTACCTACAATGAGCAGTTCTTC. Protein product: CASSARDSTYNEQFF.

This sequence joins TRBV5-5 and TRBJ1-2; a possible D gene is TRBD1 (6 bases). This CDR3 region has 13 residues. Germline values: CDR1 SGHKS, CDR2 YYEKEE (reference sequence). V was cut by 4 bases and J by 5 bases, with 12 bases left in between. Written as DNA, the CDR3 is TGTGCCAGCAGCCCAGGGACAACTTATGGCTACACCTTC. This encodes CASSPGTTYGYTF.

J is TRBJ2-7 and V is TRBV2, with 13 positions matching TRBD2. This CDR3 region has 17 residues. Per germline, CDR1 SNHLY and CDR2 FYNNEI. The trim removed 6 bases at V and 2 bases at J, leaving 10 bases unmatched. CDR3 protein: CASRLALTSGGPYEQYF. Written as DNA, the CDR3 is TGTGCCAGCAGGCTCGCCTTGACTAGCGGGGGGCCCTACGAGCAGTACTTC.

The CDR3 spells CASSLGSGTSETQYF. The CDR3 coding sequence is TGCGCCAGCAGCTTGGGTAGCGGGACGTCGGAGACCCAGTACTTC. The chain links TRBV5-1 to TRBJ2-5; 8 bases match TRBD2. The germline V gene encodes CDR1 SGHRS and CDR2 YFSETQ. The V and J ends lost 0 bases and 5 bases, in that order; junction bases with no gene match: 6. The CDR3 is 15 amino acids.

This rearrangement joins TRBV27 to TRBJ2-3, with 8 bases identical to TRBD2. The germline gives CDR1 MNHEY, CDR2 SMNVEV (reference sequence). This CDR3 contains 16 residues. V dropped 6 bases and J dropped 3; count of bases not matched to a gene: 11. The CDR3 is CASRYSGRAETDTQYF. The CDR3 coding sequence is TGTGCCAGCAGATATTCCGGGAGGGCCGAGACAGATACGCAGTATTTT.

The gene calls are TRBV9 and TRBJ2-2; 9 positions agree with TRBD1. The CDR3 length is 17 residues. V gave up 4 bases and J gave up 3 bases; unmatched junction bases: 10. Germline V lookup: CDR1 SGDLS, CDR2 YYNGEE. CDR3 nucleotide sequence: TGTGCCAGCAGCCCTCCCGCCGGGACAGGGTACACCGGGGAGCTGTTTTTT. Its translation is CASSPPAGTGYTGELFF.

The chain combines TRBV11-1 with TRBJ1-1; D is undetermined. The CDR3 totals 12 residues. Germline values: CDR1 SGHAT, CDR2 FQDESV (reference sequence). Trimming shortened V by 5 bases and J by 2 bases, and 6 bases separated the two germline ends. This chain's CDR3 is CASSTINTEAFF. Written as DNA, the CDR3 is TGTGCCAGCAGCACTATAAACACTGAAGCTTTCTTT.

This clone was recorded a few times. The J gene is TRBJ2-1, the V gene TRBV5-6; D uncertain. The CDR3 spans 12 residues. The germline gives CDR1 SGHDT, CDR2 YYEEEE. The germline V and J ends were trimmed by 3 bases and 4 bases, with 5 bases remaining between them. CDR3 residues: CASSSLYNEQFF. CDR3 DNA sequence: TGTGCCAGCAGCTCCCTGTACAATGAGCAGTTCTTC. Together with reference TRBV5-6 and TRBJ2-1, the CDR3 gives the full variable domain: DAGVTQSPTHLIKTRGQQVTLRCSPKSGHDTVSWYQQALGQGPQFIFQYYEEEERQRGNFPDRFSGHQFPNYSSELNVNALLLGDSALYLCASSSLYNEQFFGPGTRLTVL.

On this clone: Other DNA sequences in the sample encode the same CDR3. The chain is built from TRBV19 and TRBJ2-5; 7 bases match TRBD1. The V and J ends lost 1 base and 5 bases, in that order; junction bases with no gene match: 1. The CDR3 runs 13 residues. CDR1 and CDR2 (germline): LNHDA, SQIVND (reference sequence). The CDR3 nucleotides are TGTGCCAGTAGTATAGGCAGGGGGGAGACCCAGTACTTC. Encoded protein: CASSIGRGETQYF.

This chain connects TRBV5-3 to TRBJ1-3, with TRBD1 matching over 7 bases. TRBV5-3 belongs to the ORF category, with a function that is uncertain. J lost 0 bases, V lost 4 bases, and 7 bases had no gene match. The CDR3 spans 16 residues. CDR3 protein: CARSVDRVSSGNTIYF. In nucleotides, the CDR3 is TGTGCCAGAAGCGTCGACAGGGTGAGCTCTGGAAACACCATATATTTT.

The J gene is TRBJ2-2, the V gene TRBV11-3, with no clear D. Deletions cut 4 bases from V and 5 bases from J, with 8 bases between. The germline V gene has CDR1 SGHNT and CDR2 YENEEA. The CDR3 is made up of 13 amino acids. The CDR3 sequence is CASSSYLTGELFF. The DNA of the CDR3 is TGTGCCAGCAGCTCCTACTTGACCGGGGAGCTGTTTTTT.

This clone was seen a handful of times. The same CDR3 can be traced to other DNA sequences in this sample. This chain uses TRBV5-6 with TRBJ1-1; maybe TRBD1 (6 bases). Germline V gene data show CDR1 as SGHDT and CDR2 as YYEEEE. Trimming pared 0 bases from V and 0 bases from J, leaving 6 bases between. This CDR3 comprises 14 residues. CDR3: CASSLGQVNTEAFF. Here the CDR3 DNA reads TGTGCCAGCAGCTTGGGACAGGTGAACACTGAAGCTTTCTTT.

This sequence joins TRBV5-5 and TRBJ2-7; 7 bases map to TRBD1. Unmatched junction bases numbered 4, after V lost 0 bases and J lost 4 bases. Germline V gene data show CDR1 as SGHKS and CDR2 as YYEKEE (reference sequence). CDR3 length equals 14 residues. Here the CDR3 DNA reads TGTGCCAGCAGCTTGGGACAGGGTGGGTACGAGCAGTACTTC. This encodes CASSLGQGGYEQYF.

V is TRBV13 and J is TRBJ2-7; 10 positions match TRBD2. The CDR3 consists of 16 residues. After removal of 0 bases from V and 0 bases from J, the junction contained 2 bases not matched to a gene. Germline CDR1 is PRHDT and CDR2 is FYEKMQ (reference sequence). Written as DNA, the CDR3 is TGTGCCAGCAGCTTAGGACGGACTAGCGGCTCCTACGAGCAGTACTTC. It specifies CASSLGRTSGSYEQYF.

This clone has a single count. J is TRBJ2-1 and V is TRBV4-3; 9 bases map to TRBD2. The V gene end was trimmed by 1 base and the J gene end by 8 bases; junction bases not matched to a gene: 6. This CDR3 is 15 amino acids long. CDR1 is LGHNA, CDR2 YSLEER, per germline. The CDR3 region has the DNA TGCGCCAGCAGCCAAGGACTAGCGGTAGGCGATGAGCAGTTCTTC. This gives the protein CASSQGLAVGDEQFF.